These 21 T cell receptor beta chains share one sample of origin, sequenced in a study of pediatric ulcerative colitis. Libraries were prepared by immunoSEQ multiplex PCR; TCRdb keeps only in-frame clonotypes and omits some of them. The sample lists 60,000 or so clones; 70% to 85% were seen once. Sequencing was done on a sample of blood. All receptors derive from a boy aged 5-17 years with moderate ulcerative colitis.

The chain joins TRBV5-4 to TRBJ1-6, with 7 bases identical to TRBD1. The CDR3 totals 17 residues. Germline CDR1 and CDR2: SGHNT and YYREEE (reference sequence). V lost 3 bases and J lost 2; bases outside the gene matches: 8. CDR3 protein: CASSSDGGTAYNSPLHF. CDR3 nucleotide sequence: TGTGCCAGCAGCTCGGACGGCGGGACAGCCTATAATTCACCCCTCCACTTT.

The chain has TRBV11-2 and TRBJ2-1; D may be TRBD1 (5 bases). Trimming took off 0 bases at V and 6 bases at J, with 6 bases between the two ends. Germline V gene lookup returns CDR1 SGHAT and CDR2 FQNNGV. The CDR3 contains 13 residues. The CDR3, as DNA: TGTGCCAGCAGCTTAGAAAGGGGCAATGAGCAGTTCTTC. Its protein is CASSLERGNEQFF.

The chain has TRBV6-1 and TRBJ2-5; TRBD1 aligns across 10 bases. Germline CDR1 MNHNS, CDR2 SASEGT. CDR3 length: 15 amino acids. The V and J ends lost 1 base and 5 bases, in that order; junction bases with no gene match: 4. The CDR3 reads CASSEETGGAETQYF. CDR3 DNA sequence: TGTGCCAGCAGTGAAGAGACAGGGGGCGCGGAGACCCAGTACTTC.

This sequence joins TRBV25-1 and TRBJ2-7, with 7 bases fitting TRBD2. After removal of 5 bases from V and 3 bases from J, the junction contained 1 base not matched to a gene. The CDR3 covers 12 residues. Germline V gene sequence: CDR1 MGHDK, CDR2 SYGVNS. The CDR3 coding sequence is TGTGCCAGCAGTCGGGACTACTACGAGCAGTACTTC. As protein: CASSRDYYEQYF.

V usage is TRBV2 and J usage is TRBJ1-2; D is unresolved. The CDR3 loop spans 8 amino acids. The V gene's germline CDR1 is SNHLY and CDR2 FYNNEI. CDR3 coding DNA: TGTGGCCGGCAGGGCTACACCTTC. Protein sequence: CGRQGYTF.

The chain recombines TRBV19 with TRBJ1-2, with 7 nucleotides matching TRBD1. Trimming removed 6 bases from V and 8 bases from J; junction bases left unmatched: 15. The CDR3 contains 15 residues. Per germline, CDR1 LNHDA and CDR2 SQIVND (reference sequence). CDR3 amino acids: CASSQSAGGRHGYTF. The CDR3 nucleotides read TGTGCCAGTAGCCAATCCGCAGGGGGAAGACACGGCTACACCTTC.

This clone was counted a single time. The CDR3 region is CASGAANTGELFF. The CDR3 DNA sequence: TGTGCCAGCGGAGCGGCGAACACCGGGGAGCTGTTTTTT. The V gene is TRBV9, the J gene TRBJ2-2, with D perhaps TRBD2 (5 bases). Germline loops: CDR1 SGDLS, CDR2 YYNGEE. There are 13 residues in the CDR3. The V end was cut by 7 bases, the J end by 0 bases, with 7 bases between.

This clone was recorded a few times. J is TRBJ1-6 and V is TRBV4-1; 8 nucleotides agree with TRBD1. Germline assignment: CDR1 MGHRA and CDR2 YSYEKL. This CDR3 is 17 amino acids long. The V gene end was trimmed by 4 bases and the J gene end by 10 bases; junction bases not matched to a gene: 15. Written as DNA, the CDR3 is TGCGCCAGCAGCCGAACGGGACAGGCCAACCCCGGATCACCCCTCCACTTT. Amino acids: CASSRTGQANPGSPLHF.

The chain combines TRBV9 with TRBJ1-5, with D tentatively TRBD1 (5 bases). Trimming shortened V by 2 bases and J by 3 bases, and 9 bases separated the two germline ends. CDR1 and CDR2 from the germline V gene are SGDLS and YYNGEE. CDR3 length equals 14 residues. The CDR3 region is CASSVGADNQPQHF. The CDR3 nucleotides are TGTGCCAGCAGCGTTGGGGCGGACAATCAGCCCCAGCATTTT.

The gene calls are TRBV29-1 and TRBJ2-1, with 7 bases aligning to TRBD2. J was trimmed by 7 bases and V by 4 bases; bases with no gene match: 4. This CDR3 is 12 amino acids long. Per the germline V gene, CDR1 is SQVTM and CDR2 is ANQGSEA. The CDR3 loop reads CSVGRETNEQFF. As DNA, the CDR3 is TGCAGCGTTGGGCGGGAGACGAATGAGCAGTTCTTC.

V gene TRBV9 combines with J gene TRBJ2-5; D is perhaps TRBD2 (5 bases). The CDR3 loop spans 16 amino acids. V lost 1 base to trimming and J lost 5 bases, with 18 bases between them. Germline CDR1 and CDR2: SGDLS and YYNGEE. CDR3 in DNA: TGTGCCAGCAGCGTAAGCGGTAGGCTGGGGATGGAGACCCAGTACTTC. It is translated as CASSVSGRLGMETQYF.

This clone was observed a handful of times. At one end, the junction sequence differs from germline, possibly due to a read error. The rearrangement joins TRBV19 to TRBJ2-7, with D tentatively TRBD2 (5 bases). The CDR3 covers 9 residues. The germline V gene encodes CDR1 LNHDA and CDR2 SQIVND (reference sequence). The CDR3 protein is CASTTRLLF. CDR3 in DNA: TGTGCCAGTACCACCCGACTACTCTTC.

The chain couples TRBV19 to TRBJ2-1; no firm D call. Trimming cost V 10 bases and J 4 bases, with 14 bases left between them. Germline V CDR1 and CDR2: LNHDA, SQIVND (reference sequence). This CDR3 is 13 amino acids long. This chain's CDR3 is CATKGWRYNEQFF. The CDR3, as DNA: TGTGCCACCAAGGGATGGCGATACAATGAGCAGTTCTTC.

J is TRBJ1-1 and V is TRBV7-8; perhaps TRBD1 as D (6 bases). V was shortened by 5 bases and J by 6 bases, with 16 bases between the two germline ends. The CDR3 length is 14 residues. From germline, CDR1 is SGHVS and CDR2 FQNEAQ. The DNA for the CDR3 is TGTGCCAGCAGCGCACCTACAGGGTCGTCTGAAGCTTTCTTT. As protein: CASSAPTGSSEAFF.

This clone was recorded a few times. The CDR3 region has the DNA TGTGCCAGCAGTTTGGGTGTAGCCAACCGAGGTTCACCCCTCCACTTT. It encodes CASSLGVANRGSPLHF. The V gene is TRBV27, the J gene TRBJ1-6; D not resolved. The V gene lost 3 bases and the J gene lost 9 bases, with 18 bases spanning the gap. Germline CDR1 and CDR2: MNHEY and SMNVEV (reference sequence). This CDR3 is 16 amino acids long.

J is TRBJ1-2 and V is TRBV25-1; no firm D call. The CDR3 has 11 residues. Germline V CDR1 and CDR2: MGHDK, SYGVNS. Trimming shortened V by 6 bases and J by 13 bases, and 15 bases separated the two germline ends. The CDR3 DNA sequence: TGTGCCAGCAGCTCCGGGTTTTACCCCACCTTC. This translates into CASSSGFYPTF.

The chain couples TRBV5-5 to TRBJ2-7; no reliable D call. The length of the CDR3 is 11 residues. The V gene's germline CDR1 is SGHKS and CDR2 YYEKEE (reference sequence). The V end lost 1 base, the J end lost 4 bases, and 3 bases lay between the germline ends. The CDR3 loop reads CASSLIYEQYF. The CDR3, as DNA: TGTGCCAGCAGCTTGATATACGAGCAGTACTTC.

V is TRBV4-1 and J is TRBJ1-6, with TRBD1 matching 7 bases. Looked up from germline, CDR1 is MGHRA and CDR2 is YSYEKL. Trimming removed 1 base from V and 7 bases from J; junction bases left unmatched: 7. This CDR3 has 16 residues. The CDR3 sequence is CASSQVGQPINSPLHF. DNA of the CDR3: TGCGCCAGCAGCCAAGTGGGACAGCCGATCAATTCACCCCTCCACTTT.

This sequence joins TRBV10-1 and TRBJ2-5, with TRBD2 identical over 7 bases. This CDR3 spans 15 amino acids. With V trimmed by 5 bases and J by 5 bases, 11 bases remained unmatched. Germline assignment: CDR1 WNHNN and CDR2 SYGVQD (reference sequence). The CDR3 nucleotides are TGCGCCAGCAGTCCCTTTCGCGGGGAGGGTGAGACCCAGTACTTC. It specifies CASSPFRGEGETQYF.

The chain joins TRBV29-1 to TRBJ2-3; tentatively, D is TRBD1 or TRBD2 (5 bases each). This CDR3 spans 14 amino acids. V lost 3 bases to trimming and J lost 6 bases, with 16 bases between them. Germline CDR1 is SQVTM and CDR2 is ANQGSEA. The CDR3 loop is CSVDHRGPMDTQYF. In DNA, the CDR3 is TGCAGCGTTGACCACCGGGGCCCAATGGATACGCAGTATTTT.

This clone showed up just once. V gene TRBV18 combines with J gene TRBJ2-6, with D possibly being TRBD2 (5 bases). V lost 2 bases and J lost 0, with 17 bases in between. This CDR3 has 19 residues. Per germline, CDR1 KGHSH and CDR2 LQKENI. DNA of the CDR3: TGTGCCAGCTCACCAGGGCGATGGACTCGGGACTCTGGGGCCAACGTCCTGACTTTC. Its protein product is CASSPGRWTRDSGANVLTF.